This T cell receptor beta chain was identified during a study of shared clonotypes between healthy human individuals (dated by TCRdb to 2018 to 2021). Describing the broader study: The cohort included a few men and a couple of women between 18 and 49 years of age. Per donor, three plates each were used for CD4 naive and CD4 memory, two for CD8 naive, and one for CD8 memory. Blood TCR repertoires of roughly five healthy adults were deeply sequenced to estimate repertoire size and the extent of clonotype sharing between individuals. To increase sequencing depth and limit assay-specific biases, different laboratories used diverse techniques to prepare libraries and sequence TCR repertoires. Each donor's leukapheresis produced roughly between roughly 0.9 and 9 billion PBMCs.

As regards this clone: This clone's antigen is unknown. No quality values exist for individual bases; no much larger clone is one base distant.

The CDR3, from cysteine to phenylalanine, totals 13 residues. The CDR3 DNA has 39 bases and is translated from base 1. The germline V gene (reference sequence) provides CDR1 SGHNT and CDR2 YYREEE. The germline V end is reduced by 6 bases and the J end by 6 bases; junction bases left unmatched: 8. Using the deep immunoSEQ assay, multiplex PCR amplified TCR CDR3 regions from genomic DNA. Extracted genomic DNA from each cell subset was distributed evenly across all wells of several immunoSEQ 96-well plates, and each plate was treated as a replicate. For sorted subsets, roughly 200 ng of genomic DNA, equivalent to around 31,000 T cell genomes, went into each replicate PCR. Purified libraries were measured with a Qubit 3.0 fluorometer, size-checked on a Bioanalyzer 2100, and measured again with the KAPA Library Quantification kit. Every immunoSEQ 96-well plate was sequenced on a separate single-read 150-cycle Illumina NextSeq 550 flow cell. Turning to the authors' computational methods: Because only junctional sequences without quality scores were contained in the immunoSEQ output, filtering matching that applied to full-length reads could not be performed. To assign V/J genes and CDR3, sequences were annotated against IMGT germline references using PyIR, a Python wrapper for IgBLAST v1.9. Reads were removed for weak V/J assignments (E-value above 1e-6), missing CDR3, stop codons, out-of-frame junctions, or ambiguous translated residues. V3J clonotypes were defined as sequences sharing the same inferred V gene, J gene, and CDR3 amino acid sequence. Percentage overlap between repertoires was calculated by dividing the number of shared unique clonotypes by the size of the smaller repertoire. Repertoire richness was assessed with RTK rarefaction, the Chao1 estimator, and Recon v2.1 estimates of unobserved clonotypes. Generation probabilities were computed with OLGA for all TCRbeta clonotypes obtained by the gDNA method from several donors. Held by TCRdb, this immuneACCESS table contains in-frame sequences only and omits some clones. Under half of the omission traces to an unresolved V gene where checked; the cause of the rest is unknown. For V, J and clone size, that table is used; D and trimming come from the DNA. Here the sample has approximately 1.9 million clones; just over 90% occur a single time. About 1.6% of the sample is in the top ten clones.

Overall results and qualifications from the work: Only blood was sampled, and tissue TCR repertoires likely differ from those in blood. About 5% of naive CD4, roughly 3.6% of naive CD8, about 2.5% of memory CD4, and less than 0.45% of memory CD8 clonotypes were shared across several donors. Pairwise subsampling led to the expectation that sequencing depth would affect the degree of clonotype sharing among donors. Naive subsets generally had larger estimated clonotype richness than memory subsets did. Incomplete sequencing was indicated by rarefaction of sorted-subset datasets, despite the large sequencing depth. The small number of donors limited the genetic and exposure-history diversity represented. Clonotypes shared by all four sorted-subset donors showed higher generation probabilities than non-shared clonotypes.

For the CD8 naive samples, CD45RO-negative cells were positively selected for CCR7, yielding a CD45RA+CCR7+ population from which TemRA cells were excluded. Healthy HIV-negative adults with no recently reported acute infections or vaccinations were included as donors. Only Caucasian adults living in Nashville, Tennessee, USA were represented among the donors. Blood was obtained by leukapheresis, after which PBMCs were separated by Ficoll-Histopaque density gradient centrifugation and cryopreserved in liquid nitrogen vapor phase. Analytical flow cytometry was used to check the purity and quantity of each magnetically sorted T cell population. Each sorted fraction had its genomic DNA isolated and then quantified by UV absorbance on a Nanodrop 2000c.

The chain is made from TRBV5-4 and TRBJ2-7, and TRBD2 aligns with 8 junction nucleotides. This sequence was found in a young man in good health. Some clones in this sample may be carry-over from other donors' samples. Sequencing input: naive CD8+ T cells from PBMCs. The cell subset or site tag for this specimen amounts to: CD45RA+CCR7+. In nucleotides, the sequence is TGTGCCAGCAATCCGGGAGGGGGAATCGAGCAGTACTTC. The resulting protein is CASNPGGGIEQYF.